The clone carrying this T cell receptor (beta chain) was seen more than once but under ten times. Its specificity is unknown. The source of the sample is a study of T cell responses to AZD1222 COVID-19 vaccine. Study background: The study pooled second doses at about 4 or about 12 weeks.

The assay was immunoSEQ multiplex PCR, and TCRdb's table has in-frame clones only and misses some. The data show over 95,000 clones, with about nine tenths seen just once and 4% to 5.5% held by the top ten. Overall study results and limits: Recipients of two AZD1222 doses showed rising Spike-specific TCR breadth and depth. Among those given AZD1222, only 5 to 7 were seropositive at baseline. CD4 TCRs linked to vaccination spanned spike, dominating at 160-218 and 743-854.

Germline assignment: CDR1 KGHDR and CDR2 SFDVKD. V lost 4 bases, J lost 6 bases, and 12 bases lay in between. The CDR3 is 14 residues long. This rearrangement joins TRBV24-1 to TRBJ2-1; either TRBD1 or TRBD2 may supply D (5 bases each). The receptor's source is an adult in good health. The specimen comprised peripheral blood, sampled on day 0 of AZD1222 vaccination. CDR3 sequence reads: CATSDHHGANEQFF. Written as DNA, the CDR3 is TGTGCCACCAGTGACCATCACGGGGCCAATGAGCAGTTCTTC.